The 19 T cell receptor beta chains listed next were all sequenced from one sample in a study of technical replicates of blood from a handful of donors. Clones were sequenced by immunoSEQ multiplex PCR, and TCRdb holds only the in-frame ones, with some missing. The sample lists 76,000 or so clones, more than 85% occurring once. The sample comprised T cells isolated from PBMCs. The receptors come from a human donor in good health.

This chain joins TRBV11-2 and TRBJ2-5; 7 bases align to TRBD2. V trimming: 6 bases; J trimming: 4 bases; junction bases outside the gene matches: 11. The germline gives CDR1 SGHAT, CDR2 FQNNGV. The CDR3 is 15 amino acids. The CDR3 bases are TGTGCCAGCAGTAATATGGGGGGAGGGAGAGAGACCCAGTACTTC. Protein product: CASSNMGGGRETQYF.

The chain carries TRBV27 and TRBJ2-7; D is unresolved. The CDR3 is 13 residues long. The V gene lost 6 bases and the J gene lost 1 base, with 10 bases spanning the gap. Per germline, CDR1 MNHEY and CDR2 SMNVEV (reference sequence). The CDR3 DNA follows: TGTGCCAGCAGCAGAAGTCTTTCCTACGAGCAGTACTTC. This encodes CASSRSLSYEQYF.

The gene calls are TRBV19 and TRBJ2-1, with unresolved D. Germline-derived CDR1 and CDR2 are LNHDA and SQIVND (reference sequence). There are 12 residues in the CDR3. The germline V and J ends were trimmed by 3 bases and 10 bases, with 10 bases remaining between them. The CDR3 DNA sequence: TGTGCCAGTAGTATTTTTGGGCCCGAGCAGTTCTTC. Translating it yields CASSIFGPEQFF.

The gene calls are TRBV5-1 and TRBJ1-5; the D gene is possibly TRBD1 (5 bases). Trimming cost V 1 base and J 1 base, with 9 bases left between them. Germline CDR1 SGHRS, CDR2 YFSETQ. The CDR3 runs to 15 residues. CDR3 nucleotide sequence: TGCGCCAGCAGCTTGATGGCAGGGAGCAATCAGCCCCAGCATTTT. Its protein product is CASSLMAGSNQPQHF.

This chain joins TRBV28 and TRBJ2-2, with TRBD1 matching over 7 bases. CDR1 MDHEN and CDR2 SYDVKM come from the germline V gene. The trim removed 3 bases at V and 4 bases at J, leaving 5 bases unmatched. This CDR3 region has 15 residues. CDR3 bases: TGTGCCAGCAGTTTCCGCCGGGACAGCACCGGGGAGCTGTTTTTT. It translates to CASSFRRDSTGELFF. The variable domain in full, completed from reference TRBV28 and TRBJ2-2, reads DVKVTQSSRYLVKRTGEKVFLECVQDMDHENMFWYRQDPGLGLRLIYFSYDVKMKEKGDIPEGYSVSREKKERFSLILESASTNQTSMYLCASSFRRDSTGELFFGEGSRLTVL.

This sequence joins TRBV7-9 and TRBJ2-3; 7 bases match TRBD1. J gave up 1 base and V 1 base, and 5 bases lay outside the gene matches. The CDR3 has 16 amino acids. The germline V gene has CDR1 SEHNR and CDR2 FQNEAQ (reference sequence). CDR3 nucleotides: TGTGCCAGCAGCTTAGAGAGGGGGCGCGGCACAGATACGCAGTATTTT. This codes for CASSLERGRGTDTQYF.

The V gene is TRBV5-6, the J gene TRBJ2-7; the match to TRBD2 covers 9 bases. This CDR3 comprises 14 residues. Germline CDR1 and CDR2: SGHDT and YYEEEE. The ends lost 3 bases at V and 3 bases at J; junction bases unmatched: 4. The CDR3 DNA sequence: TGTGCCAGCAGCTCCATAGCGGGGGTCTACGAGCAGTACTTC. This codes for CASSSIAGVYEQYF.

The rearrangement links TRBV2 to TRBJ1-3; D is unresolved. Germline values: CDR1 SNHLY, CDR2 FYNNEI. V lost 4 bases, J lost 2 bases, and 15 bases lay in between. This CDR3 contains 16 residues. As DNA, the CDR3 is TGTGCCAGCAGTGGGAGAGAACGCTACCCTGGAAACACCATATATTTT. Amino acids: CASSGRERYPGNTIYF.

The gene calls are TRBV5-5 and TRBJ2-7; D not certain. CDR3 length equals 14 residues. Per the germline V gene, CDR1 is SGHKS and CDR2 is YYEKEE (reference sequence). V was trimmed by 2 bases and J by 2 bases, leaving 11 bases between them. The CDR3 here is CASSLRQIAYEQYF. The CDR3 nucleotides read TGTGCCAGCAGCTTACGCCAGATTGCCTACGAGCAGTACTTC.

Comment on this clone: This sample includes further DNA sequences coding for the same CDR3. This sequence joins TRBV18 and TRBJ1-1; D is undetermined. The germline V gene encodes CDR1 KGHSH and CDR2 LQKENI. Between the trimmed V and J ends, which lost 0 bases and 3 bases, there was a span of 5 bases. The CDR3 totals 13 residues. The CDR3 region is CASSPPQDTEAFF. Written as DNA, the CDR3 is TGTGCCAGCTCACCACCCCAGGACACTGAAGCTTTCTTT. Complete variable domain (other parts from reference TRBV18 and TRBJ1-1): NAGVMQNPRHLVRRRGQEARLRCSPMKGHSHVYWYRQLPEEGLKFMVYLQKENIIDESGMPKERFSAEFPKEGPSILRIQQVVRGDSAAYFCASSPPQDTEAFFGQGTRLTVV.

The chain carries TRBV10-3 and TRBJ1-1; the match to TRBD1 covers 8 bases. With 4 bases clipped from V and 1 base from J, the junction kept 5 bases outside the gene matches. This CDR3 contains 15 residues. Germline CDR1 is ENHRY and CDR2 is SYGVKD. CDR3 nucleotides: TGTGCCATCAGTGGGACAGGGACTCAGAACACTGAAGCTTTCTTT. This gives the protein CAISGTGTQNTEAFF.

The chain uses TRBV6-1 and TRBJ2-7, with TRBD1 matching 7 bases. V dropped 5 bases and J dropped 6; count of bases not matched to a gene: 7. Germline V lookup: CDR1 MNHNS, CDR2 SASEGT. CDR3 length equals 13 residues. As DNA, the CDR3 is TGTGCCAGCAGTTCTCCGGACAGGCCCGAGCAGTACTTC. This translates into CASSSPDRPEQYF.

The chain has TRBV6-5 and TRBJ2-1; 7 bases agree with TRBD1. The CDR3 has 15 residues. The trim removed 2 bases at V and 6 bases at J, leaving 7 bases unmatched. Germline-derived CDR1 and CDR2 are MNHEY and SVGAGI. The CDR3 bases are TGTGCCAGCAGTTACCGAGGACAGGTCTTCAATGAGCAGTTCTTC. This gives the protein CASSYRGQVFNEQFF.

The chain links TRBV11-2 to TRBJ2-2; 8 bases match TRBD1. V shed 1 base and J 4 bases; nucleotides not matched to a gene: 8. CDR3 length: 17 residues. From germline, CDR1 is SGHAT and CDR2 FQNNGV. In DNA, the CDR3 is TGTGCCAGCAGCTTAGTTCTGGGACAGGTTCGCACCGGGGAGCTGTTTTTT. Protein sequence: CASSLVLGQVRTGELFF. Drawing the rest from reference TRBV11-2 and TRBJ2-2, the complete variable domain is EAGVAQSPRYKIIEKRQSVAFWCNPISGHATLYWYQQILGQGPKLLIQFQNNGVVDDSQLPKDRFSAERLKGVDSTLKIQPAKLEDSAVYLCASSLVLGQVRTGELFFGEGSRLTVL.

The V gene is TRBV6-1, the J gene TRBJ1-1; 8 bases match TRBD1. Germline-derived CDR1 and CDR2 are MNHNS and SASEGT. V was pared by 1 base and J by 1 base, with 5 bases of the junction left unmatched. This CDR3 has 16 residues. Here the CDR3 DNA reads TGTGCCAGCAGTGAAGGGACAGGGTCGGGGAACACTGAAGCTTTCTTT. This codes for CASSEGTGSGNTEAFF.

The chain joins TRBV6-5 to TRBJ1-4; D ambiguous. Germline CDR1 and CDR2: MNHEY and SVGAGI. V lost 7 bases, J lost 4 bases, and 10 bases lay in between. This CDR3 contains 13 residues. DNA for the CDR3: TGTGCCAGCAAGGAGGTTCTTAATGAAAAACTGTTTTTT. Translated: CASKEVLNEKLFF.

The J gene is TRBJ1-1, the V gene TRBV10-2; 7 bases match TRBD1. V trimming: 3 bases; J trimming: 4 bases; junction bases outside the gene matches: 5. CDR1 is WSHSY, CDR2 SAAADI, per germline. The CDR3 runs 14 residues. The CDR3 is CASSERQGSTEAFF. CDR3 nucleotide sequence: TGCGCCAGCAGTGAAAGACAGGGCAGCACTGAAGCTTTCTTT.

V is TRBV27 and J is TRBJ2-3, with 13 positions matching TRBD2. Germline assignment: CDR1 MNHEY and CDR2 SMNVEV (reference sequence). The CDR3 contains 15 residues. The ends lost 5 bases at V and 5 bases at J; junction bases unmatched: 4. In DNA, the CDR3 is TGTGCCAGCAGTACCGGGACTAGCGGGGTAGATACGCAGTATTTT. Amino acids: CASSTGTSGVDTQYF.

The chain uses TRBV2 and TRBJ2-3; D gene unclear. Germline CDR1 and CDR2: SNHLY and FYNNEI. There are 10 residues in the CDR3. Trimming cost V 7 bases and J 6 bases, with 5 bases left between them. The CDR3 region has the DNA TGTGCCAGCATTGCGGATACGCAGTATTTT. Protein sequence: CASIADTQYF.